Included here is one TCR beta chain sequence, with context. The antigen is unknown. Cell sorting was applied to PBMCs, and CD4+ and CD8+ T cells were collected. The sample originates from a study of CD8+ T cells in alopecia areata. Background on the study: Each day, treated patients took oral tofacitinib twice, at 5 to 10 mg per dose. The drug, tofacitinib, lasted 6 to 18 months, followed by 6 months off drug. Study-wide findings and caveats: Scalp data also include sequences from resident alphabeta T cells of normal skin.

This CDR3 has 10 residues. Between the trimmed V and J ends, which lost 5 bases and 3 bases, there was a span of 5 bases. Germline CDR1 and CDR2: GTSNPN and SVGIG (reference sequence). RNA extraction was followed by reverse transcription into cDNA, which acted as the sequencing template. Using immunoSEQ multiplex PCR, the repertoire was profiled, and TCRdb retains in-frame clones only, with some absent. Here the sample spans some 170,000 clones, about 60% being singletons. The source material was CD4+ T cells sorted from blood, sampled at week 0. This chain joins TRBV30 and TRBJ2-7, with D tentatively TRBD2 (5 bases). The TCR comes from a human donor with alopecia areata. In DNA form, the CDR3 reads TGTGCCTGGGGGAGCTACGAGCAGTACTTC. It yields the protein CAWGSYEQYF.